These 7 T cell receptor beta chains were sequenced from one sample in a study of blood T cell repertoires in COVID-19. TCRdb's table, derived via immunoSEQ multiplex PCR, lists solely in-frame clones and lacks some. The data show 200,000 to 250,000 clones, 86% seen once. Sequencing was done on a sample of peripheral blood. The receptors here all came from a woman aged 80 or over with COVID-19, enrolled during active disease.

This chain connects TRBV5-1 to TRBJ2-1; 8 bases are a match to TRBD2. There are 15 residues in the CDR3. The germline V gene has CDR1 SGHRS and CDR2 YFSETQ. V lost 6 bases and J lost 5; bases outside the gene matches: 10. This CDR3 reads CASTPRGGDDNEQFF. Written as DNA, the CDR3 is TGCGCCAGCACCCCCCGGGGGGGCGACGACAATGAGCAGTTCTTC.

This clone was found a few times. The chain is built from TRBV6-6 and TRBJ1-2; perhaps TRBD1 as D (6 bases). V was pared by 6 bases and J by 10 bases, with 15 bases between. This CDR3 is 12 amino acids long. The V gene's germline CDR1 is MNHNY and CDR2 SVGAGI (reference sequence). The CDR3 is CASSLTGQYYTF. The CDR3 nucleotides are TGTGCCAGCAGCCTAACGGGACAATACTACACCTTC.

The chain joins TRBV2 to TRBJ1-1; 7 bases match TRBD1. Germline CDR1 is SNHLY and CDR2 is FYNNEI. The CDR3 runs to 14 residues. The V segment lost 5 bases and the J segment 1 base; nucleotides outside the gene matches: 4. This CDR3 is CASSPTGANTEAFF. In nucleotides, the CDR3 is TGTGCCAGCAGTCCAACAGGGGCGAACACTGAAGCTTTCTTT. Complete variable domain (other parts from reference TRBV2 and TRBJ1-1): EPEVTQTPSHQVTQMGQEVILRCVPISNHLYFYWYRQILGQKVEFLVSFYNNEISEKSEIFDDQFSVERPDGSNFTLKIRSTKLEDSAMYFCASSPTGANTEAFFGQGTRLTVV.

The chain couples TRBV27 to TRBJ1-2, with D possibly matching TRBD1 (6 bases). The germline V and J ends were trimmed by 6 bases and 8 bases, with 16 bases remaining between them. The germline gives CDR1 MNHEY, CDR2 SMNVEV (reference sequence). This CDR3 is built from 13 residues. The chain's CDR3 is CASRDDPGVGYTF. The CDR3 nucleotides are TGTGCCAGCAGGGACGACCCAGGGGTGGGCTACACCTTC.

V and J are TRBV7-9 and TRBJ1-1, with 7 bases lining up with TRBD1. Germline loops: CDR1 SEHNR, CDR2 FQNEAQ (reference sequence). The CDR3 is made up of 15 amino acids. V lost 4 bases and J lost 4; bases outside the gene matches: 9. DNA for the CDR3: TGTGCCAGCAGCTCGACAGGGCGGAGTAGCACTGAAGCTTTCTTT. This gives the protein CASSSTGRSSTEAFF.

The rearrangement joins TRBV20-1 to TRBJ2-1, with 7 bases lining up with TRBD2. Losses at the gene ends were 3 bases for V and 5 bases for J; bases not matched to a gene: 4. The CDR3 covers 13 residues. CDR1 and CDR2 (germline): DFQATT, SNEGSKA (reference sequence). The CDR3, as DNA: TGCAGTGCTAGTTCTAGCGGAGACAATGAGCAGTTCTTC. Its translation: CSASSSGDNEQFF.

This CDR3 reads CASRPRTGGEKLFF. The DNA of the CDR3 is TGTGCCAGCAGACCAAGGACAGGGGGTGAAAAACTGTTTTTT. The genes are TRBV28 and TRBJ1-4, with 10 bases lining up with TRBD1. The V gene end was trimmed by 6 bases and the J gene end by 7 bases; junction bases not matched to a gene: 5. The germline CDR1 and CDR2 sequences are MDHEN and SYDVKM. The CDR3 length is 14 residues.